The 18 T cell receptor beta chains below all came from one sample that was sequenced in a study of T cells after yellow fever vaccination. A single record per CDR3 protein comes from TCRdb applying MiXCR to the 5' RACE reads. The table includes around 70,000 distinct CDR3 sequences, more than 5.5% detected once. This sample comprised CD8+ T cells sorted from PBMCs, obtained around 5 days after the first yellow fever vaccination. The source is a man younger than 35 who received the YFV17D yellow fever vaccine.

This clonotype was detected a few times. The chain joins TRBV24-1 to TRBJ2-1; 8 bases align to TRBD1. The junction had 6 bases not matched to a gene; V was cut back by 5 bases and J by 4 bases. CDR1 and CDR2 (germline): KGHDR, SFDVKD. This CDR3 has 15 amino acids. The CDR3 sequence: CATSVGDRKYNEQFF. CDR3 bases: TGTGCCACCAGTGTAGGGGACAGGAAGTACAATGAGCAGTTCTTC.

The chain employs TRBV7-6 and TRBJ2-5, with 14 bases matching TRBD2. Losses at the gene ends were 1 base for V and 5 bases for J; bases not matched to a gene: 6. The germline CDR1 and CDR2 sequences are SGHVS and FNYEAQ. The CDR3 spans 17 residues. The CDR3: CASSLGLAGGPRETQYF. CDR3 nucleotides: TGTGCCAGCAGCTTAGGACTAGCGGGGGGGCCACGGGAGACCCAGTACTTC.

This clonotype was counted between two and nine times. The chain carries TRBV5-3 and TRBJ2-7; D uncertain. TRBV5-3 is flagged as an ORF with uncertain function. The CDR3 runs to 15 residues. The ends were cut back, 4 bases at V and 1 base at J, with 15 bases in the middle. The CDR3 loop reads CARSPRPSKSYEQYV. The CDR3 bases are TGTGCCAGAAGCCCCCGGCCCTCTAAATCCTACGAGCAGTACGTC.

In its sample, this clonotype was seen a few times. The chain is built from TRBV7-3 and TRBJ2-1; 11 nucleotides agree with TRBD2. CDR3 length: 16 amino acids. Germline V lookup: CDR1 SGHTA, CDR2 FQGTGA. V was clipped by 5 bases and J by 8 bases; unmatched bases: 11. CDR3 sequence reads: CASSLGTSGHWDEQFF. As DNA, the CDR3 is TGTGCCAGCAGCCTTGGGACTAGCGGACACTGGGATGAGCAGTTCTTC. The full variable domain, with the rest looked up from reference TRBV7-3 and TRBJ2-1, is GAGVSQTPSNKVTEKGKYVELRCDPISGHTALYWYRQSLGQGPEFLIYFQGTGAADDSGLPNDRFFAVRPEGSVSTLKIQRTERGDSAVYLCASSLGTSGHWDEQFFGPGTRLTVL.

The sample holds many counts of this clonotype. The chain joins TRBV13 to TRBJ1-2; maybe TRBD1 (5 bases). The V end lost 3 bases, the J end lost 2 bases, and 13 bases lay between the germline ends. The germline gives CDR1 PRHDT, CDR2 FYEKMQ (reference sequence). This CDR3 has 15 residues. The CDR3 protein is CASSFTGVHNYGYTF. CDR3 in DNA: TGTGCCAGCAGCTTTACGGGGGTTCACAACTATGGCTACACCTTC.

The chain uses TRBV6-2 or TRBV6-3 and TRBJ1-1; possibly TRBD1 for D (5 bases). Deletions cut 6 bases from V and 0 bases from J, with 11 bases between. The CDR3 length is 14 residues. CDR1 is MNHEY and CDR2 is SVGEGT in the germline V gene. The CDR3 nucleotides are TGTGCCAGCAGAATGGACATCTTGAACACTGAAGCTTTCTTT. Translating it yields CASRMDILNTEAFF.

This chain uses TRBV7-9 with TRBJ2-7; D uncertain. CDR1 and CDR2 from the germline V gene are SEHNR and FQNEAQ (reference sequence). V was clipped by 5 bases and J by 0 bases, with 8 bases between them. CDR3 size: 13 residues. The CDR3 reads CASSQDASYEQYF. The DNA of the CDR3 is TGTGCCAGCAGCCAAGATGCCTCCTACGAGCAGTACTTC.

V usage is TRBV9 and J usage is TRBJ2-2; 8 bases match TRBD2. The J segment lost 7 bases and the V segment lost 3 bases, leaving 5 bases of the junction unmatched. There are 14 residues in the CDR3. Germline V CDR1 and CDR2: SGDLS, YYNGEE. Here the CDR3 DNA reads TGTGCCAGCAGCGCTGTCAGCGGGGGCGGGGAGCTGTTTTTT. Encoded protein: CASSAVSGGGELFF.

This clonotype showed up many times. The DNA of the CDR3 is TGCGCCAGCAGCCTATTTCCGGGACAGGGTAGCGAGCAGTACGTC. Translated: CASSLFPGQGSEQYV. This chain uses TRBV5-1 with TRBJ2-7; 9 bases are a match to TRBD1. Unmatched junction bases numbered 11, after V lost 4 bases and J lost 6 bases. Germline CDR1 reads SGHRS; CDR2 reads YFSETQ. This CDR3 comprises 15 residues.

This clonotype was seen a few times. J is TRBJ1-1 and V is TRBV4-1, with TRBD1 as a possible D gene (5 bases). The CDR3 loop spans 14 amino acids. Trimming took 3 bases from V and 4 from J, leaving 12 bases between them. Germline V gene sequence: CDR1 MGHRA, CDR2 YSYEKL. The CDR3 DNA follows: TGCGCCAGCAGCCATCCGGGGGAGGTCACTGAAGCTTTCTTT. This encodes CASSHPGEVTEAFF.

V gene TRBV11-2 combines with J gene TRBJ2-7; D gene ambiguous. The CDR3 consists of 13 residues. V was trimmed by 5 bases and J by 0 bases, leaving 8 bases between them. Per the germline V gene, CDR1 is SGHAT and CDR2 is FQNNGV. The CDR3 sequence: CASSPTVSYEQYF. CDR3 sequence (DNA): TGTGCCAGCAGCCCAACTGTCTCCTACGAGCAGTACTTC.

This clonotype came up a few times. This sequence joins TRBV27 and TRBJ2-7, with 7 bases fitting TRBD1. Trimming took 2 bases from V and 2 from J; bases not matched to a gene: 15. The germline CDR1 and CDR2 sequences are MNHEY and SMNVEV (reference sequence). This CDR3 contains 18 residues. For the CDR3, the DNA is TGTGCCAGCAGTTTAAGACAGGGCGCAGACGTAGCTACCTACGAGCAGTACTTC. Its protein product is CASSLRQGADVATYEQYF.

The V and J genes are TRBV20-1 and TRBJ2-7; D may be TRBD2 (6 bases). CDR1 is DFQATT, CDR2 SNEGSKA, per germline (reference sequence). CDR3 length equals 13 residues. Between the trimmed V and J ends, which lost 0 bases and 7 bases, there was a span of 13 bases. CDR3 sequence reads: CSARDLGGYEQYF. Here the CDR3 DNA reads TGCAGTGCTAGAGATCTCGGAGGGTATGAGCAGTACTTC.

A few counts support this clonotype. This rearrangement joins TRBV5-4 to TRBJ2-1, with D hard to call. Germline V CDR1 and CDR2: SGHNT, YYREEE (reference sequence). There are 11 residues in the CDR3. V was clipped by 6 bases and J by 6 bases, with 7 bases between them. The CDR3 DNA follows: TGTGCCAGCATCAAGTCCAATGAGCAGTTCTTC. Its protein product is CASIKSNEQFF.

The chain carries TRBV27 and TRBJ2-1; 9 bases line up with TRBD2. Trimming cost V 3 bases and J 9 bases; bases outside gene matches: 3. The length of the CDR3 is 13 residues. Germline CDR1 MNHEY, CDR2 SMNVEV (reference sequence). The DNA for the CDR3 is TGTGCCAGCAGTTTCCCTAGCGGGGTTGAGCAGTTCTTC. Its translation: CASSFPSGVEQFF.

The rearrangement joins TRBV11-2 to TRBJ2-7; 7 bases fit TRBD2. V was clipped by 5 bases and J by 7 bases; unmatched bases: 20. There are 17 residues in the CDR3. Germline CDR1 reads SGHAT; CDR2 reads FQNNGV. CDR3 in amino acids: CASSNPAGTTAGGEQYV. CDR3 bases: TGTGCCAGCAGCAACCCCGCCGGGACTACCGCTGGGGGAGAGCAGTACGTC.

This clonotype was seen at least ten times. V is TRBV6-5 and J is TRBJ1-1; the D gene is possibly TRBD1 (6 bases). CDR3 length equals 13 residues. Trimming shortened V by 4 bases and J by 1 base, and 7 bases separated the two germline ends. Germline CDR1 MNHEY, CDR2 SVGAGI. The CDR3 region is CASSWGQNTEAFF. The CDR3 coding sequence is TGTGCCAGCAGTTGGGGGCAGAACACTGAAGCTTTCTTT.

This clonotype has a handful of counts. The chain uses TRBV4-1 and TRBJ2-1; 8 bases fit TRBD2. CDR1 and CDR2 (germline): MGHRA, YSYEKL. The CDR3 totals 18 residues. V was pared by 4 bases and J by 7 bases, with 18 bases of the junction left unmatched. The CDR3 spells CASSPRGRAGAPGNEQFF. The DNA for the CDR3 is TGCGCCAGCAGCCCCCGTGGAAGAGCGGGGGCGCCGGGTAATGAGCAGTTCTTC.